The rows below give T cell receptor beta chains drawn from one sample of a study of T cells after yellow fever vaccination. TCRdb used MiXCR to reprocess the 5' RACE reads, holding one entry per CDR3 protein. The table shows 550,000 or so distinct CDR3 sequences, with roughly 19% occurring only once. The material was PBMCs, obtained 15 days after the yellow fever booster vaccination. These receptors came from a man aged 30-40 years who received the YFV17D yellow fever vaccine. CDR3s include the opening cysteine and the closing phenylalanine or tryptophan. The D gene is left open where the match is weak. Where a row states a size, it is once, few, many or the class of an expanded clone; other rows omit it.

cdr3_length: 14; clone_size: few; v_call: TRBV29-1; d_call: TRBD2; j_call: TRBJ2-1; cdr3_nt: TGCAGCGTTGCTTTTCGCGGGAGGTACAATGAGCAGTTCTTC; cdr3_aa: CSVAFRGRYNEQFF
cdr3_length: 18; clone_size: few; v_call: TRBV12-3/TRBV12-4; d_call: TRBD2; j_call: TRBJ2-2; cdr3_nt: TGTGCCAGCAGTTTGTTCGGAGTGCCTAGCGGGAGGTCCGGGGAGCTGTTTTTT; cdr3_aa: CASSLFGVPSGRSGELFF
cdr3_length: 13; clone_size: few; v_call: TRBV14; d_call: TRBD2; j_call: TRBJ2-3; cdr3_nt: TGTGCCAGCAGGACTAGCGGGAGTAATACGCAGTATTTT; cdr3_aa: CASRTSGSNTQYF
cdr3_length: 14; clone_size: few; v_call: TRBV3-1; d_call: TRBD2; j_call: TRBJ2-2; cdr3_nt: TGTGCCAGCTGGGGGGGAGCGAACACCGGGGAGCTGTTTTTT; cdr3_aa: CASWGGANTGELFF
cdr3_length: 19; clone_size: .; v_call: TRBV20-1; d_call: .; j_call: TRBJ1-1; cdr3_nt: TGCAGTGCCTCCCCCGGCTCCACCGAAAGGGACCCTAGGAACACTGAAGCTTTCTTT; cdr3_aa: CSASPGSTERDPRNTEAFF
cdr3_length: 16; clone_size: few; v_call: TRBV20-1; d_call: TRBD2; j_call: TRBJ2-2; cdr3_nt: TGCAGTGCTAGAGGACTAGCGGGAGCGTCGGACGGGGAGCTGTTTTTT; cdr3_aa: CSARGLAGASDGELFF
cdr3_length: 14; clone_size: few; v_call: TRBV7-9; d_call: .; j_call: TRBJ1-1; cdr3_nt: TGTGCCTCCGGGCAGGGACTTAAGAACACTGAAGCTTTCTTT; cdr3_aa: CASGQGLKNTEAFF
cdr3_length: 14; clone_size: .; v_call: TRBV27; d_call: .; j_call: TRBJ1-2; cdr3_nt: TGTGCCAGCAGCCCAGGAGACAGAAACTATGGCTACACCTTC; cdr3_aa: CASSPGDRNYGYTF
cdr3_length: 17; clone_size: .; v_call: TRBV10-3; d_call: TRBD1; j_call: TRBJ2-1; cdr3_nt: TGTGCCATCAGTGAGTCTGGACAGGGGGTTTTCTACAATGAGCAGTTCTTC; cdr3_aa: CAISESGQGVFYNEQFF
cdr3_length: 15; clone_size: few; v_call: TRBV12-5; d_call: TRBD2; j_call: TRBJ2-3; cdr3_nt: TGTGCTAGTGGACGTAGCGGGAGGGGCACAGATACGCAGTATTTT; cdr3_aa: CASGRSGRGTDTQYF
cdr3_length: 14; clone_size: few; v_call: TRBV29-1; d_call: TRBD1; j_call: TRBJ2-4; cdr3_nt: TGCAGCGTTCCTGGGACAGAGCCCGAGGGCATTCAGTACTTC; cdr3_aa: CSVPGTEPEGIQYF
cdr3_length: 15; clone_size: .; v_call: TRBV3-1; d_call: .; j_call: TRBJ2-2; cdr3_nt: TGTGCCAGCAGCCCCAGGGTTCCGAACACCGGGGAGCTGTTTTTT; cdr3_aa: CASSPRVPNTGELFF
cdr3_length: 13; clone_size: .; v_call: TRBV9; d_call: .; j_call: TRBJ1-4; cdr3_nt: TGTGCCAGCAGTCCTACAGGAAATGAAAAACTGTTTTTT; cdr3_aa: CASSPTGNEKLFF
cdr3_length: 15; clone_size: few; v_call: TRBV4-3; d_call: .; j_call: TRBJ2-2; cdr3_nt: TGCGCCAGCAGCCAAGAGCCGGGTGGCACCGGGGAGCTGTTTTTT; cdr3_aa: CASSQEPGGTGELFF
cdr3_length: 16; clone_size: few; v_call: TRBV12-3/TRBV12-4; d_call: TRBD2; j_call: TRBJ2-2; cdr3_nt: TGTGCCAGCAGTGAGCTAGCGGGAGGGGACACCGGGGAGCTGTTTTTT; cdr3_aa: CASSELAGGDTGELFF
cdr3_length: 12; clone_size: few; v_call: TRBV4-3; d_call: .; j_call: TRBJ2-3; cdr3_nt: TGCGCCAGCATGGGGTGGGACGGCAGGCTGTATTTT; cdr3_aa: CASMGWDGRLYF